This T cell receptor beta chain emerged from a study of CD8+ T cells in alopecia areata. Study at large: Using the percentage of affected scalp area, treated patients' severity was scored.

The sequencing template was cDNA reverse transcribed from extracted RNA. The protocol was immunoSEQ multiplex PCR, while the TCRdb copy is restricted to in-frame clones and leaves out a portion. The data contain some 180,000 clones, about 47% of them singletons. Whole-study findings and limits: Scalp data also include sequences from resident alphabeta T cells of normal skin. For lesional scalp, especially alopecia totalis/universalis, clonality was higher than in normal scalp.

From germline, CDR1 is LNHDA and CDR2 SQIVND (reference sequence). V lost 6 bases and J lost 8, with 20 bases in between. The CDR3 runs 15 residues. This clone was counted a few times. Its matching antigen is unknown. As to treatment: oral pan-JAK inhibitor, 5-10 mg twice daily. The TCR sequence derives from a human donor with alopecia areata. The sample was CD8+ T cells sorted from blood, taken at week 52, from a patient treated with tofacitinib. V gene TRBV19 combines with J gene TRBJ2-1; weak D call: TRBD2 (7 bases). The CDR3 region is CASSHTGGAYDEQFF. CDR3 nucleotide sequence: TGTGCCAGTAGCCACACGGGGGGCGCGTATGATGAGCAGTTCTTC.